This TCR beta chain was obtained from a study of blood T cells in healthy people across ages. Notes on the study in general: Long-lived donors carried more naive CD4+ cells and greater diversity than aged donors.

The germline V and J ends were trimmed by 7 bases and 2 bases, with 15 bases remaining between them. This CDR3 has 14 amino acids. From germline, CDR1 is MNHEY and CDR2 SVGEGT. A word on this clonotype: Its cognate antigen is unknown.

Primers used in a second PCR of about 6 to 12 cycles were a sample-barcoded 5' primer and a J-beta primer mix. MiXCR was run by TCRdb on the 5' RACE reads, yielding one entry per CDR3 protein. This sample has 1.5 million to 2 million distinct CDR3 sequences; roughly 52% occur once, and the top ten carry less than 2.5%. The V and J genes are TRBV6-2 or TRBV6-3 and TRBJ2-7; D may be TRBD1 (6 bases). This sequence originates from a woman aged 40 to 49 in good health. The sample consisted of blood. CDR3 loop: CASIRQGLPYEQYF. The CDR3 bases are TGTGCCAGCATTCGGCAGGGGCTCCCCTACGAGCAGTACTTC.